Detailed here is one TCR beta chain. These data belong to a study of blood T cell repertoires in COVID-19. Overall study context: Specimens from acute and convalescent COVID-19 originated in the United States, Italy and Spain.

This CDR3 is built from 13 residues. V gave up 6 bases and J gave up 5 bases; unmatched junction bases: 4. CDR1 LGHDT and CDR2 YNNKEL come from the germline V gene (reference sequence). Sequencing was performed with immunoSEQ multiplex PCR; in TCRdb, only in-frame clones are kept and a portion is missing. The sample contains tens of thousands of clones, about nine tenths of which appear only once. The sequenced sample consisted of peripheral blood. The sequence was collected from a man between 60 and 75 years old with acute or convalescent COVID-19. This chain links TRBV3-1 (or the pseudogene TRBV3-2) with TRBJ2-7, with TRBD1 identical over 10 bases. The CDR3 loop is CASSRDRGDEQYF. CDR3 DNA: TGTGCCAGCAGTCGGGACAGGGGAGACGAGCAGTACTTC.